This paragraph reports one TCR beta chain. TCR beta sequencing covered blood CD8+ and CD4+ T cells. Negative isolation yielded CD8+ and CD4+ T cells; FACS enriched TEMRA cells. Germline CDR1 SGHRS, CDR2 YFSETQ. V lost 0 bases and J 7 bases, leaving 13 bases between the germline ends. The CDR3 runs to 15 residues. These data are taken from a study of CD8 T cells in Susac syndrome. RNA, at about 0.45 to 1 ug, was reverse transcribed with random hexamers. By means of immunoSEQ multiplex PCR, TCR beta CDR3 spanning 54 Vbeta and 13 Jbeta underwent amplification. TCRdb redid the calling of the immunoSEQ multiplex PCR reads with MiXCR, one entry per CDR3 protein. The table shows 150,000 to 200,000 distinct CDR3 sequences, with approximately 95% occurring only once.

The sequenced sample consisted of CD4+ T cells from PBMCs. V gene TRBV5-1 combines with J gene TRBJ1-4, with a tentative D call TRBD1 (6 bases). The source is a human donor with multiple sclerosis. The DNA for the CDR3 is TGCGCCAGCAGCTTGGGGGACACAAGGGGTGAAAAACTGTTTTTT. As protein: CASSLGDTRGEKLFF.